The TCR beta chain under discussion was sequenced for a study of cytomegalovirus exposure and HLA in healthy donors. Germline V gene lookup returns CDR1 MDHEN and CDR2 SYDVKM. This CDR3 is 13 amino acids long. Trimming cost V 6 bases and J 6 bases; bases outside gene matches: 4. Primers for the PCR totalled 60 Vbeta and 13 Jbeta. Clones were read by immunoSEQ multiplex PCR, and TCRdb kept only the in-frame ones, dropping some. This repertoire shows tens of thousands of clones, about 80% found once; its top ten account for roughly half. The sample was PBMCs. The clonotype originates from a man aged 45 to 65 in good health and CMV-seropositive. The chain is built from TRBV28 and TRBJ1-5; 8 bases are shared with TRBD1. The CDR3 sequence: CASRPDRAQPQHF. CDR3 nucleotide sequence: TGTGCCAGCAGGCCGGACAGGGCTCAGCCCCAGCATTTT.